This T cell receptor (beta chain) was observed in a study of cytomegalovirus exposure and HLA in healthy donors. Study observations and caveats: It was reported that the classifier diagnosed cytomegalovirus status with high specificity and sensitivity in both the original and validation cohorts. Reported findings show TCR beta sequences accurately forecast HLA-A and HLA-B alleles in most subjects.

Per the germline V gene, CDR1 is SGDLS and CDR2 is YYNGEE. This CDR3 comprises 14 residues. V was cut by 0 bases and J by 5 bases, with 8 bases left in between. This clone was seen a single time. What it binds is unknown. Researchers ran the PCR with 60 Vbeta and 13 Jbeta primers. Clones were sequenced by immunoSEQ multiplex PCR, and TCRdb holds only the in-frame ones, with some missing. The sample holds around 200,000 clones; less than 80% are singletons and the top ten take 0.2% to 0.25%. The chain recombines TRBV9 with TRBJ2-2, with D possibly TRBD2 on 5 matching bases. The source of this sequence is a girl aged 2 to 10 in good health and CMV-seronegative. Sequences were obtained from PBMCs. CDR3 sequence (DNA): TGTGCCAGCAGCGTAGATCGGGAAACCGGGGAGCTGTTTTTT. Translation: CASSVDRETGELFF. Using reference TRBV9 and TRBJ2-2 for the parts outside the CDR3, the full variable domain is DSGVTQTPKHLITATGQRVTLRCSPRSGDLSVYWYQQSLDQGLQFLIQYYNGEERAKGNILERFSAQQFPDLHSELNLSSLELGDSALYFCASSVDRETGELFFGEGSRLTVL.